These 18 T cell receptor beta chains came from one sample sequenced in a study of blood T cell repertoires in COVID-19. TCRdb keeps only in-frame clones here, not all; method: immunoSEQ multiplex PCR. There are under 250,000 clones in the sample; more than 65% occur only once, and 3.5% to 4% lies in the top ten. Sequenced: peripheral blood. All receptors derive from a woman aged 80 or older with acute or convalescent COVID-19.

The V and J genes are TRBV4-3 and TRBJ1-2; weak D call: TRBD1 (5 bases). The germline CDR1 and CDR2 sequences are LGHNA and YSLEER. Trimming cost V 1 base and J 7 bases, with 10 bases left between them. CDR3 length: 13 amino acids. CDR3: CASSQGTRVGYTF. The CDR3 DNA follows: TGCGCCAGCAGCCAAGGGACCAGGGTTGGCTACACCTTC.

The count of this clone is one. The J gene is TRBJ1-1, the V gene TRBV30; possible D gene TRBD1, 6 bases. Germline V gene data show CDR1 as GTSNPN and CDR2 as SVGIG (reference sequence). V shed 1 base and J shed 1 base, with 16 bases lying between them. The CDR3 loop spans 16 amino acids. The CDR3 region has the DNA TGTGCCTGGAGTGCCTCCCTCCCGACAGGGAACACTGAAGCTTTCTTT. It specifies CAWSASLPTGNTEAFF.

This chain uses TRBV4-2 with TRBJ2-1, with 9 positions matching TRBD2. The CDR3 has 17 amino acids. The trim removed 0 bases at V and 0 bases at J, leaving 3 bases unmatched. Germline CDR1 LGHNA, CDR2 YNFKEQ. The CDR3: CASSQESGGSSYNEQFF. The CDR3 DNA follows: TGTGCCAGCAGCCAAGAGAGCGGGGGGAGCTCCTACAATGAGCAGTTCTTC.

The chain has TRBV10-3 and TRBJ1-1, with D possibly matching TRBD1 (6 bases). The V end lost 3 bases, the J end lost 6 bases, and 17 bases lay between the germline ends. Germline CDR1 reads ENHRY; CDR2 reads SYGVKD. The CDR3 runs 15 residues. The CDR3 DNA reads TGTGCCATCAGTGATCCCGCGAACAGGGCACCTGAAGCTTTCTTT. Its translation is CAISDPANRAPEAFF.

This sequence joins TRBV30 and TRBJ1-5; TRBD1 aligns across 8 bases. CDR3 size: 14 residues. Germline CDR1 GTSNPN, CDR2 SVGIG (reference sequence). V shed 1 base, J shed 7 bases, and the junction held 6 bases outside the gene matches. The CDR3 loop is CAWSDTGGKQPQHF. DNA for the CDR3: TGTGCCTGGAGTGATACAGGGGGTAAGCAGCCCCAGCATTTT.

This chain joins TRBV19 and TRBJ1-1; D might be TRBD1 (6 bases). Deletions cut 2 bases from V and 4 bases from J, with 14 bases between. CDR1 LNHDA and CDR2 SQIVND come from the germline V gene (reference sequence). This CDR3 is 15 amino acids long. CDR3 loop: CASSIRTGRGTEAFF. Written as DNA, the CDR3 is TGTGCCAGTAGTATACGCACAGGGAGAGGCACTGAAGCTTTCTTT.

This clone was recorded only once. The V call is TRBV3-1 (or the pseudogene TRBV3-2), the J call TRBJ2-5; the D gene is possibly TRBD1 (5 bases). The CDR3 loop spans 17 amino acids. Germline V gives CDR1 LGHDT, CDR2 YNNKEL (reference sequence). V lost 0 bases and J 3 bases, leaving 17 bases between the germline ends. CDR3 bases: TGTGCCAGCAGCCAAGATCAGGGCGGCTGGCCAAAAGAGACCCAGTACTTC. Amino acid sequence: CASSQDQGGWPKETQYF.

This clone appeared a few times. This chain links TRBV6-4 with TRBJ2-3, with 9 bases aligning to TRBD2. With V trimmed by 3 bases and J by 1 base, 5 bases remained unmatched. Germline V CDR1 and CDR2: MRHNA, SNTAGT. The CDR3 sequence is 16 residues long. The CDR3 spells CASSEERGAGTDTQYF. The CDR3 coding sequence is TGTGCCAGCAGTGAAGAGCGGGGGGCGGGCACAGATACGCAGTATTTT.

V gene TRBV5-6 combines with J gene TRBJ1-2; 10 nucleotides line up with TRBD1. The CDR3 spans 16 residues. Germline V gene lookup returns CDR1 SGHDT and CDR2 YYEEEE. Trimming at V came to 4 bases and at J to 4 bases, leaving 10 bases not matched to a gene. This chain's CDR3 is CASSRQGASRGYGYTF. The CDR3 nucleotides are TGTGCCAGCAGCCGACAGGGGGCTTCTCGGGGCTATGGCTACACCTTC.

This clone was counted between two and nine times. The chain is built from TRBV29-1 and TRBJ2-3; 7 bases match TRBD2. The CDR3 has 14 residues. V shed 6 bases, J shed 2 bases, and the junction held 8 bases outside the gene matches. CDR1 and CDR2 from the germline V gene are SQVTM and ANQGSEA. The CDR3 DNA follows: TGCAGCGTGGCAACGGGGGGAAACACAGATACGCAGTATTTT. Its protein product is CSVATGGNTDTQYF.

This chain connects TRBV3-1 (or the pseudogene TRBV3-2) to TRBJ2-7; 12 nucleotides line up with TRBD2. The CDR3 extends over 17 amino acids. Germline V gene lookup returns CDR1 LGHDT and CDR2 YNNKEL (reference sequence). The V gene end was trimmed by 4 bases and the J gene end by 0 bases; junction bases not matched to a gene: 7. CDR3 residues: CASSRKTSGGLSYEQYF. CDR3 coding DNA: TGTGCCAGCAGCCGTAAGACTAGCGGGGGCCTCTCCTACGAGCAGTACTTC.

This chain uses TRBV5-1 with TRBJ1-1; D uncertain. Trimming removed 0 bases from V and 3 bases from J, with 15 bases in between. The CDR3 is 16 amino acids. Germline CDR1 reads SGHRS; CDR2 reads YFSETQ. In DNA, the CDR3 is TGCGCCAGCAGCTTGGGACAAGCCCGTTGGGACACTGAAGCTTTCTTT. It specifies CASSLGQARWDTEAFF.

A note on this clone: Additional DNA sequences in this sample encode the identical CDR3. J is TRBJ1-1 and V is TRBV2; D gene uncertain. V lost 4 bases and J lost 1, with 7 bases in between. The CDR3 extends over 13 amino acids. The germline CDR1 and CDR2 sequences are SNHLY and FYNNEI. The CDR3 region has the DNA TGTGCCAGCAGTGTCGGCGGGAACACTGAAGCTTTCTTT. It specifies CASSVGGNTEAFF.

This clone was observed once. The chain is built from TRBV14 and TRBJ1-1; D unresolved. CDR1 is SGHDN, CDR2 FVKESK, per germline. The CDR3 has 13 amino acids. Trimming took 2 bases from V and 1 from J, leaving 5 bases between them. This CDR3 reads CASSQTQNTEAFF. The DNA for the CDR3 is TGTGCCAGCAGCCAAACACAGAACACTGAAGCTTTCTTT.

This clone was seen a few times. Other DNA sequences in the same sample also yield this CDR3. The gene calls are TRBV7-2 and TRBJ2-3, with 10 bases aligning to TRBD1. CDR1 is SGHTA and CDR2 is FQGNSA in the germline V gene. The junction had 0 bases not matched to a gene; V was cut back by 0 bases and J by 3 bases. The CDR3 contains 15 residues. The CDR3 nucleotides are TGTGCCAGCAGCTTAGCGGGACAGGGGACAGATACGCAGTATTTT. The encoded protein is CASSLAGQGTDTQYF.

The J gene is TRBJ1-5, the V gene TRBV19; no clear D. Germline CDR1 and CDR2: LNHDA and SQIVND (reference sequence). This CDR3 comprises 14 residues. V was shortened by 6 bases and J by 0 bases, with 9 bases between the two germline ends. This CDR3 reads CASRYPYSNQPQHF. For the CDR3, the DNA is TGTGCCAGTAGGTACCCCTATAGCAATCAGCCCCAGCATTTT. Supplemented by reference TRBV19 and TRBJ1-5, the full variable domain reads DGGITQSPKYLFRKEGQNVTLSCEQNLNHDAMYWYRQDPGQGLRLIYYSQIVNDFQKGDIAEGYSVSREKKESFPLTVTSAQKNPTAFYLCASRYPYSNQPQHFGDGTRLSIL.

The chain carries TRBV9 and TRBJ1-6, with D maybe TRBD1 (5 bases). Germline loops: CDR1 SGDLS, CDR2 YYNGEE. With 4 bases removed from V and 0 bases from J, the gap between germline ends came to 11 bases. The CDR3 loop spans 16 amino acids. The CDR3 DNA reads TGTGCCAGCAGCCCAGGGTTGAGCTCCTATAATTCACCCCTCCACTTT. Translated: CASSPGLSSYNSPLHF.

This chain joins TRBV7-8 and TRBJ1-6; D is perhaps TRBD1 (6 bases). V was cut by 6 bases and J by 10 bases, with 19 bases left in between. The germline V gene encodes CDR1 SGHVS and CDR2 FQNEAQ. The CDR3 extends over 15 amino acids. CDR3 protein: CASSDPRGGGSPLHF. CDR3 nucleotide sequence: TGTGCCAGCAGTGACCCCAGGGGCGGGGGATCACCCCTCCACTTT.